This T cell receptor beta chain was found in a study of blood T cell repertoires in COVID-19. At the level of the study: Spain, Italy and the United States supplied samples that represented acute and convalescent COVID-19. Sources were T cells, B-cell-depleted T cells, or PBMCs; the material itself was cDNA or gDNA.

The CDR3 consists of 13 residues. Trimming cost V 0 bases and J 12 bases, with 14 bases left between them. CDR1 and CDR2 (germline): SGHAT, FQNNGV. As originally analysed: For nucleated cells, counts were estimated from reference gene primer amplification. Assay: immunoSEQ multiplex PCR; the TCRdb copy retains only in-frame clones and omits some. V, J and clone size derive from that table, while D and trimming were established from the DNA sequence. The top ten clones hold 1% of a sample with a few hundred thousand clones, about nine tenths of them seen once. The sequence was obtained from a man aged 50 to 60 with active or convalescent COVID-19. The specimen sequenced was peripheral blood. V and J are TRBV11-2 and TRBJ1-1; no clear D. The chain's CDR3 is CASSLDLAGETFF. The CDR3, as DNA: TGTGCCAGCAGCTTAGATCTGGCCGGGGAGACTTTCTTT.